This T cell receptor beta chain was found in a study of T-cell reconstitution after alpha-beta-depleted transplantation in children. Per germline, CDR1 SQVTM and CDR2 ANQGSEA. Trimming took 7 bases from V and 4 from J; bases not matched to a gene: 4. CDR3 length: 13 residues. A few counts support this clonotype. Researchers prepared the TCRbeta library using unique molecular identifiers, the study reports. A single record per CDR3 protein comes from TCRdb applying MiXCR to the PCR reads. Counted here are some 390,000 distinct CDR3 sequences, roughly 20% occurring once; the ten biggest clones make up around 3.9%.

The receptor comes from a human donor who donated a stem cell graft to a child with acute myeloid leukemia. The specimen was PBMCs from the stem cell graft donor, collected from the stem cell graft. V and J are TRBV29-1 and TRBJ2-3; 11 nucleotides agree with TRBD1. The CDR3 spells CSAGGQGADTQYF. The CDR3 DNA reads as TGCAGCGCAGGGGGACAGGGGGCAGATACGCAGTATTTT.